This T cell receptor (beta chain) was observed in a study of blood T cells in healthy people across ages. The overall study: In model experiments, template switching was able to capture about one barcoded beta molecule for every two T cells that were present. General study results and limits: TCR beta diversity, measured per million T cells, fell in a roughly linear way with age.

Each of the donors had roughly 9.3 milliliters of peripheral blood drawn into EDTA-treated Vacutainer tubes. For the second PCR, which ran for 7 to 11 cycles, a sample-barcoded 5' primer and a J-beta primer mix were used. In TCRdb, the 5' RACE reads were re-called with MiXCR into one record per CDR3 protein. The sample has around 520,000 distinct CDR3 sequences; 25% to 35% are singletons. There are a few counts of this clonotype. The antigen remains undetermined. The ends were cut back, 4 bases at V and 5 bases at J, with 17 bases in the middle. This CDR3 region has 14 residues. Germline-derived CDR1 and CDR2 are DFQATT and SNEGSKA (reference sequence). The data were also submitted as part of a second study, on T cells of mothers and their children.

This sequence joins TRBV20-1 and TRBJ1-2, with a weak D call TRBD1 (5 bases). Sequencing was performed on blood. This clonotype was sampled from a boy between 2 and 15 years old in good health. CDR3 DNA sequence: TGCAGTGCTAAGCCCGGGGGTCAGGGATATGGCTACACCTTC. Translated, it gives CSAKPGGQGYGYTF.